Listed below are T cell receptor beta chains from one sample, sequenced in a study of T-cell memory formation after mild COVID-19. TCRdb reanalysed the 5' RACE reads using MiXCR and keeps one entry per CDR3 protein. The sample lists about 310,000 distinct CDR3 sequences; approximately 19% were seen once. Sequencing input: PBMCs or a T cell subset sorted from them (not recorded which). The receptors stem from a man aged 18 to 30 who had mild COVID-19 (a few samples of this study predate the infection). Cell type and time point are not known. The conserved cysteine and the conserved F or W are not part of the CDR3 here. Each record gives: V gene, J gene, CDR3 length, CDR3 protein.

TRBV20-1,TRBJ2-5,12,SARGLQGKETQY
TRBV7-2,TRBJ2-1,13,ASSLLRGTYNEQF
TRBV19,TRBJ2-1,16,ASREGGYFESSYNEQF
TRBV7-9,TRBJ1-5,14,ASSLDGQGLNQPQH
TRBV5-1,TRBJ2-1,11,ASSLAEGYEQF
TRBV29-1,TRBJ2-5,10,SVVPGQETQY
TRBV20-1,TRBJ1-4,11,SAKKATVEKLF
TRBV20-1,TRBJ1-2,11,SARNRENYGYT
TRBV20-1,TRBJ1-1,10,SPGWWNTEAF
TRBV7-9,TRBJ2-3,11,ASSLAQRDTQY
TRBV30,TRBJ2-1,13,AWSLGTSGGTEQF
TRBV7-6,TRBJ1-5,11,ASSSGVNQPQH
TRBV6-2/TRBV6-3,TRBJ1-1,9,ASSYPQEAF
TRBV7-6,TRBJ2-1,12,ASSLGGLYNEQF
TRBV5-1,TRBJ1-2,12,ASSPLGGGYGYT
TRBV4-1,TRBJ2-1,12,AIGRVGLFNEQF
TRBV6-5,TRBJ2-7,11,ASSRTSYYEQY
TRBV4-2,TRBJ1-2,13,ASSPETGSSYGYT
TRBV6-5,TRBJ2-3,10,ASSNRPDTQY
TRBV7-8,TRBJ1-1,15,ASSSQGAVGLNTEAF
TRBV11-3,TRBJ2-1,13,ASSSTASSYNEQF
TRBV7-9,TRBJ2-2,13,ASSFATVNTGELF
TRBV12-5,TRBJ1-2,11,ASGQRDNRGYT
TRBV5-6,TRBJ2-5,10,ASSLFTETQY
TRBV5-4,TRBJ2-3,13,ASSFLGVGTDTQY
TRBV7-2,TRBJ2-3,12,ATLRPGGTDTQY
TRBV18,TRBJ2-7,12,ASSPGQGAGEQY
TRBV5-1,TRBJ2-1,11,ASSPTSASHQF
TRBV6-6,TRBJ1-4,10,ASSYGNEKLF
TRBV5-6,TRBJ1-1,13,ASSPDGALNTEAF
TRBV12-3/TRBV12-4,TRBJ1-2,11,ASSRQLPYGYT
TRBV5-1,TRBJ2-7,14,ASSTRPGLASDEQY
TRBV12-3/TRBV12-4,TRBJ1-1,12,ASSTLGGLTEAF
TRBV4-1,TRBJ2-1,15,ASSHPTSGDSYNEQF
TRBV24-1,TRBJ1-2,11,ATGDRLGYGYT
TRBV6-5,TRBJ2-7,16,ASSYSTSAGTGAYEQY
TRBV20-1,TRBJ1-6,10,SASGYNSPLH
TRBV4-3,TRBJ2-4,14,ASSQDVGALKNIQY
TRBV20-1,TRBJ2-3,12,SAGGRMGTDTQY
TRBV9,TRBJ2-4,13,ASSAVGGAKNIQY
TRBV4-1,TRBJ1-5,15,ASSHALRGLSNQPQH
TRBV7-3,TRBJ1-1,11,ASSFQGQAEAF
TRBV20-1,TRBJ1-5,15,SALPAGDLYSNQPQH